This T cell receptor (beta chain) was captured in a study of cytomegalovirus exposure and HLA in healthy donors. Study-wide results and limits: Follow-up analysis later connected one missense variant in DCLRE1C with trimming of TCR beta V- and J-genes.

PCR primers comprised 60 Vbeta and 13 Jbeta primers. Assay: immunoSEQ multiplex PCR; the TCRdb copy retains only in-frame clones and omits some. The sample carries 150,000 to 200,000 clones, roughly 80% recorded once. Regarding donors, all were healthy bone marrow donors. As regards this clone: What it recognizes is unknown.

Material: PBMCs. The TCR was taken from a woman aged 18-29 years in good health and CMV-seropositive.

CDR3 protein: CASSFRGTYEQYF. The CDR3 DNA is TGTGCCAGCAGCTTCCGGGGGACCTACGAGCAGTACTTC. V gene TRBV13 combines with J gene TRBJ2-7; TRBD2 might be the D (6 bases). The CDR3 contains 13 residues. Germline V gives CDR1 PRHDT, CDR2 FYEKMQ (reference sequence). The germline V and J ends were trimmed by 3 bases and 2 bases, with 8 bases remaining between them.